This TCR beta chain is from a study of blood T cell repertoires in COVID-19. Whole-study context: The cDNA or gDNA used as material had been derived from T cells, B-cell-depleted T cells, or PBMCs.

Methods used by the authors: Reference gene primers were amplified, and this amplification served to estimate nucleated cell counts. The table came from immunoSEQ multiplex PCR; TCRdb's copy has only in-frame clones and leaves some out. The DNA was the basis for D and trimming; V, J and clone size are from that table. The top ten hold about 40% of the sample, which has around 160,000 clones, 80% to 85% seen once. Per the germline V gene, CDR1 is KGHSH and CDR2 is LQKENI. The CDR3 loop spans 14 amino acids. Trimming pared 3 bases from V and 9 bases from J, leaving 12 bases between. The chain couples TRBV18 to TRBJ1-6, with D possibly TRBD1 on 5 matching bases. Source material: peripheral blood. This TCR came from a human donor in a cohort sampled during active COVID-19. As DNA, the CDR3 is TGTGCCAGCTCACCCGACAGAGGTGGTTCACCCCTCCACTTT. It translates to CASSPDRGGSPLHF.